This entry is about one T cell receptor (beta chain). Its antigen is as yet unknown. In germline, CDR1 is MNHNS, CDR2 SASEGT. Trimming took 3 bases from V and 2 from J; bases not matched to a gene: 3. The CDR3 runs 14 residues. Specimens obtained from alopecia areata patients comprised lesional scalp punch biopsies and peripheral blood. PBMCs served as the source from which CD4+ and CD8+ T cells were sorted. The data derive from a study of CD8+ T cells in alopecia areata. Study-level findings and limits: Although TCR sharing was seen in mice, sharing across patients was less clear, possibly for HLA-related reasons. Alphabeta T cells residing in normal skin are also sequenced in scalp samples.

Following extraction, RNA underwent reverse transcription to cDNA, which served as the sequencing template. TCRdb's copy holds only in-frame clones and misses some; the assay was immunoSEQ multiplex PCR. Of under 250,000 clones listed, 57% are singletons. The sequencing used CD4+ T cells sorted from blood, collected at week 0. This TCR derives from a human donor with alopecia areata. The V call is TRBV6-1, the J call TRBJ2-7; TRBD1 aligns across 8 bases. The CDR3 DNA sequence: TGTGCCAGCAGTGAGGGACAGGCCCCCTACGAGCAGTACTTC. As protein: CASSEGQAPYEQYF.